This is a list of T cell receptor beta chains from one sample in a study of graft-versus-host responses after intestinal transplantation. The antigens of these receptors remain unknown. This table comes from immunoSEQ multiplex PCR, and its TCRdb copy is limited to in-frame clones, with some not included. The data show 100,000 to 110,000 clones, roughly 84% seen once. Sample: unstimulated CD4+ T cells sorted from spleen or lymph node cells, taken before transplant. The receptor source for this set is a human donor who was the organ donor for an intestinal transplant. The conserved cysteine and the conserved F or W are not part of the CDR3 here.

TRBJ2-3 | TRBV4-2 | ASSQRSWGGKSSSTDTQY
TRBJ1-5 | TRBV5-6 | ASTRNPSAVQPQH
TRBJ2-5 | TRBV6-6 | ASSYSVGTQY
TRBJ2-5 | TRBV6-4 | ASSDPRGPPETQY
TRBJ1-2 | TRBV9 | ASSLERGGYGYT
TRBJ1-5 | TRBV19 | ASMSVRPPYSNQPQH
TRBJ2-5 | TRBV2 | ASSEAGGLSKETQY
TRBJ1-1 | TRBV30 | AWSAAGGMNTEAF
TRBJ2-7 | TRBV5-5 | ASSATGQSIYEQY
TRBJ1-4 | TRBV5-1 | ASSLGQVNEKLF
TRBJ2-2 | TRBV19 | ASSTTSGGATGELF
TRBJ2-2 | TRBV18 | ASSPNRGNTGELF
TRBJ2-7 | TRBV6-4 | ASILSPQGRYEQY
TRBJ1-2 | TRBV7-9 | ASSAEPHPPYGYT
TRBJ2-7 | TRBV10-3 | AVSRSSYEQY
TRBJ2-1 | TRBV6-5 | ASSRRGESEQF
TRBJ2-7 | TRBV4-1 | ASSQTDRNLYEQY
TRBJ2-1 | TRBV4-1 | ASSQDLPQTGLTYNEQF
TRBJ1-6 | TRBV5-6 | ASSSYLNPSYNSPLH
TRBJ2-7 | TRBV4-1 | ASSQSFKQY
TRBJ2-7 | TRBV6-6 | ASSSTPRVEQY
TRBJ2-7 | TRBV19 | ASSTSFRTGSLYEQY
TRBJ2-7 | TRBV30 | AWSDKTLIQREQY
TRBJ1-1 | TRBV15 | ATSRDDVMGLRTEAF
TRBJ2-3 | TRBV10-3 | AISEGAAISDTQY
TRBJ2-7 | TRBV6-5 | ASSYSGQGVYEQY